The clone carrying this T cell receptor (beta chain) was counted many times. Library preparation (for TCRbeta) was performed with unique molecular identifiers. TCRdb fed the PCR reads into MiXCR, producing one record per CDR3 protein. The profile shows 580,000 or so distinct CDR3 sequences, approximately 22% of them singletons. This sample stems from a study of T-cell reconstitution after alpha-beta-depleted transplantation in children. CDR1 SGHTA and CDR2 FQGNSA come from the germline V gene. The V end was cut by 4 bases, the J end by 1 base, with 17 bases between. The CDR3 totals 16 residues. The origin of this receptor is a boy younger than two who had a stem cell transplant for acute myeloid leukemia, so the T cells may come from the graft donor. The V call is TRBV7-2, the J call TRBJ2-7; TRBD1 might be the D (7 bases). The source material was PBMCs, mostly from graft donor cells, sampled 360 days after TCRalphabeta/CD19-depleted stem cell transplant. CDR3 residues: CASSSQPGGSSYEQYF. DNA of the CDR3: TGTGCCAGCAGCTCCCAGCCAGGGGGGAGTTCCTACGAGCAGTACTTC.